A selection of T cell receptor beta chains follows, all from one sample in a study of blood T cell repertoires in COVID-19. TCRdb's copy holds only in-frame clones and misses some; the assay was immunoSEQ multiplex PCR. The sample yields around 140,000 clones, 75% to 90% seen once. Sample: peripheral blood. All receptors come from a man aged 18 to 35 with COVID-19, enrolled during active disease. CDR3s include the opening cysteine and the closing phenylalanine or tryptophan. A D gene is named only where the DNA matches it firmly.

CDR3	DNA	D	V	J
CASSRLGQGAAGNTIYF	TGCGCCAGCAGCAGGTTGGGACAGGGGGCGGCTGGAAACACCATATATTTT	TRBD1	TRBV5-1	TRBJ1-3
CASSEQTGSNYGYTF	TGTGCCAGCAGCGAGCAGACAGGGTCCAACTATGGCTACACCTTC	TRBD1	TRBV7-2	TRBJ1-2
CASSPGTGNSLRYYEQYF	TGCGCCAGCAGCCCCGGGACAGGGAATAGTTTGCGTTACTACGAGCAGTACTTC	TRBD1	TRBV5-1	TRBJ2-7
CASSTGQVNTEAFF	TGTGCCAGCAGCACAGGACAGGTGAACACTGAAGCTTTCTTT	TRBD1	TRBV9	TRBJ1-1
CASSVVDRLNTEAFF	TGTGCCAGCAGCGTAGTGGACAGGTTGAACACTGAAGCTTTCTTT	TRBD1	TRBV9	TRBJ1-1
CASSPSWTGPVTGELFF	TGCGCCAGCAGCCCGTCCTGGACAGGCCCAGTAACCGGGGAGCTGTTTTTT	TRBD1	TRBV4-1	TRBJ2-2
CASSQDRRSEQFF	TGCGCCAGCAGCCAAGACAGGAGGAGTGAGCAGTTCTTC	-	TRBV4-3	TRBJ2-1
CASGDRAKFF	TGTGCCAGTGGGGACAGGGCTAAGTTCTTC	TRBD1	TRBV2	TRBJ2-1
CASSQDLGLAGDSYNEQFF	TGCGCCAGCAGCCAAGATCTGGGGCTAGCGGGAGATTCCTACAATGAGCAGTTCTTC	TRBD2	TRBV4-3	TRBJ2-1
CASSELIAGGGEQYF	TGTGCCAGCAGTGAATTGATAGCGGGAGGGGGGGAGCAGTACTTC	TRBD2	TRBV6-1	TRBJ2-7
CASRAGTSGSYEQYF	TGTGCCAGCAGAGCCGGGACTAGCGGATCCTACGAGCAGTACTTC	TRBD2	TRBV28	TRBJ2-7
CSVEDQPGTSTDTQYF	TGCAGCGTTGAAGATCAGCCAGGGACTAGCACAGATACGCAGTATTTT	-	TRBV29-1	TRBJ2-3
CASSIGGWGGTYGYTF	TGTGCCAGTAGTATAGGGGGTTGGGGGGGAACCTATGGCTACACCTTC	-	TRBV19	TRBJ1-2
CASSPDPTGVRQYF	TGTGCCAGCAGCCCCGATCCCACCGGGGTGCGGCAGTACTTC	-	TRBV6-2/TRBV6-3	TRBJ2-7
CATSGGQGWGGYTF	TGTGCCACCAGTGGGGGCCAGGGCTGGGGTGGCTACACCTTC	-	TRBV24-1	TRBJ1-2
CASSLEQGAFADTQYF	TGTGCCAGCAGCTTAGAGCAGGGGGCGTTCGCAGATACGCAGTATTTT	TRBD1	TRBV13	TRBJ2-3
CASSYSPRDTQYF	TGTGCCAGCAGTTACTCTCCCAGAGATACGCAGTATTTT	-	TRBV6-6	TRBJ2-3